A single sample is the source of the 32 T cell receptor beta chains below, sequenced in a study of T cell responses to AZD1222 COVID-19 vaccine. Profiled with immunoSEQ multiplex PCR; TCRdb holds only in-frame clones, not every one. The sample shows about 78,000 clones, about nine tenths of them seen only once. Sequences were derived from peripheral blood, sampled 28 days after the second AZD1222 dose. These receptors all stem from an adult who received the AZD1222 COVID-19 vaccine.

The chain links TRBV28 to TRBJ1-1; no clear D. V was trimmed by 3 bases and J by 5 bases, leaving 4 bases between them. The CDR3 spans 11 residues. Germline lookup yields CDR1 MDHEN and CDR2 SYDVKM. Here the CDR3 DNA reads TGTGCCAGCAGTTTGGGAACTGAAGCTTTCTTT. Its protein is CASSLGTEAFF.

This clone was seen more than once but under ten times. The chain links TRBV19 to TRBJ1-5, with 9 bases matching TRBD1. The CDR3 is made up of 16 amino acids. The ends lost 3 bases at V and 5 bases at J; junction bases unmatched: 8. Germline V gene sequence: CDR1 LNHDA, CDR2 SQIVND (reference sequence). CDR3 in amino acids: CASSIRRTGVYQPQHF. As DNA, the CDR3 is TGTGCCAGTAGTATTCGGAGGACAGGGGTTTATCAGCCCCAGCATTTT. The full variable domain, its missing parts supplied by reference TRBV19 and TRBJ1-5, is DGGITQSPKYLFRKEGQNVTLSCEQNLNHDAMYWYRQDPGQGLRLIYYSQIVNDFQKGDIAEGYSVSREKKESFPLTVTSAQKNPTAFYLCASSIRRTGVYQPQHFGDGTRLSIL.

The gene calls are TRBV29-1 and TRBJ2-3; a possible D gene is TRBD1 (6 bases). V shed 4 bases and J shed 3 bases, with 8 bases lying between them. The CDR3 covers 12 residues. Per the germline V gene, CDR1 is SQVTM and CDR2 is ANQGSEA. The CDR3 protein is CSVAQGTDTQYF. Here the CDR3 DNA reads TGCAGCGTTGCCCAGGGGACAGATACGCAGTATTTT.

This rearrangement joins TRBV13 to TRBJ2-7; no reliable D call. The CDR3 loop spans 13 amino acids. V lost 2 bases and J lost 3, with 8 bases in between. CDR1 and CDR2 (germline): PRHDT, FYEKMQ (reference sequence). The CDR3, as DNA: TGTGCCAGCAGCTTAAGAGAAAACTACGAGCAGTACTTC. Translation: CASSLRENYEQYF.

CDR3 coding DNA: TGTGCCAGCAGCTTGGGGGGGGGCCAGGATGAGCAGTTCTTC. Protein: CASSLGGGQDEQFF. This chain links TRBV5-4 with TRBJ2-1; TRBD2 might be the D (7 bases). The germline V gene encodes CDR1 SGHNT and CDR2 YYREEE (reference sequence). The CDR3 covers 14 residues. Trimming stripped 0 bases from V and 8 bases from J, with 12 bases between.

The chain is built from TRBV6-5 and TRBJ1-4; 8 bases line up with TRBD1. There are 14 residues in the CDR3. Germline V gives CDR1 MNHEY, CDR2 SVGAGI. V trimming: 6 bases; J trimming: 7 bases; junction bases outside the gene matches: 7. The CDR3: CASSPPGQVEKLFF. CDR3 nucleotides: TGTGCCAGCAGCCCCCCGGGACAGGTTGAAAAACTGTTTTTT.

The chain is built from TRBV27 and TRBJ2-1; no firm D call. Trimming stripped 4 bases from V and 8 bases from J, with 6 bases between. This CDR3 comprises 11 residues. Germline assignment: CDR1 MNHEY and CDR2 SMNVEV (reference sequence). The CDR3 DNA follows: TGTGCCAGCAGTTCGACCGATGAGCAGTTCTTC. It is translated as CASSSTDEQFF.

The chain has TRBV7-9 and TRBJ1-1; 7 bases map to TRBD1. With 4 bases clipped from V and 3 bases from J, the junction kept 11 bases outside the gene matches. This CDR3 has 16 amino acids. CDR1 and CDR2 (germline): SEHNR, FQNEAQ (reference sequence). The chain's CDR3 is CASSSGIGQVYTEAFF. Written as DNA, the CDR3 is TGTGCCAGCAGCTCAGGCATCGGACAGGTTTACACTGAAGCTTTCTTT.

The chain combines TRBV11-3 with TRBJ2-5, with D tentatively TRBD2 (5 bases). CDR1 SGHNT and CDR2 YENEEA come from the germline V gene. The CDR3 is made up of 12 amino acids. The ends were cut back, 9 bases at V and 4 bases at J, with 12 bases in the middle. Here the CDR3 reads CASEGYGETQYF. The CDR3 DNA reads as TGTGCCAGTGAGGGCTACGGAGAGACCCAGTACTTC.

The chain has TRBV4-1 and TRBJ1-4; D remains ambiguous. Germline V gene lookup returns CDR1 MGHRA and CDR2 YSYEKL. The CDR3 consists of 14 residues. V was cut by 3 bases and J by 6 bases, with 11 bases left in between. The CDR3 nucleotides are TGCGCCAGCAGCCAGCCCAGACCGGATGAAAAACTGTTTTTT. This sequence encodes CASSQPRPDEKLFF.

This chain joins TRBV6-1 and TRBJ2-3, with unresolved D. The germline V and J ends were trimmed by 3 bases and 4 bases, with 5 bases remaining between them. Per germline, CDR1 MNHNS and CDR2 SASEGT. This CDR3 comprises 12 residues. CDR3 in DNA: TGTGCCAGCAGTGATCCCCCAGATACGCAGTATTTT. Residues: CASSDPPDTQYF.

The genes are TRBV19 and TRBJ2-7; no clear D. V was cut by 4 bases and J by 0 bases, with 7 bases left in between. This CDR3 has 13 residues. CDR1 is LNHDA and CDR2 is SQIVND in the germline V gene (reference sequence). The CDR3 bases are TGTGCCAGTAGTAGACTGAACTCCTACGAGCAGTACTTC. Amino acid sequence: CASSRLNSYEQYF.

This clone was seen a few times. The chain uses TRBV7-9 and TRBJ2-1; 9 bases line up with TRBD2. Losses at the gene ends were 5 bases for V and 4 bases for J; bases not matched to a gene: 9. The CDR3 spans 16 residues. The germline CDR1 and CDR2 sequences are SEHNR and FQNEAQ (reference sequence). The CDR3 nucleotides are TGTGCCAGCAGCAAGACCGGGACTAGCCCTTACAATGAGCAGTTCTTC. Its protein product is CASSKTGTSPYNEQFF.

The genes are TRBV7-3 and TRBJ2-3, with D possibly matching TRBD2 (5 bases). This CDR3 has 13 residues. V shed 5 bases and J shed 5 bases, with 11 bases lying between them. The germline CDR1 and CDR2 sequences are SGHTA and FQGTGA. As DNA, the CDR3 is TGTGCCAGCAGCACTAATGAGGGAGATACGCAGTATTTT. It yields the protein CASSTNEGDTQYF.

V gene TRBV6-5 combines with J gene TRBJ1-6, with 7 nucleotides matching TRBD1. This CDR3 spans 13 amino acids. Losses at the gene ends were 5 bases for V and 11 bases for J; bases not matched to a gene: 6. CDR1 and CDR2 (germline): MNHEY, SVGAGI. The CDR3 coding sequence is TGTGCCAGCAGTCAGGAGACAGGGCCACCCCTCCACTTT. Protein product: CASSQETGPPLHF.

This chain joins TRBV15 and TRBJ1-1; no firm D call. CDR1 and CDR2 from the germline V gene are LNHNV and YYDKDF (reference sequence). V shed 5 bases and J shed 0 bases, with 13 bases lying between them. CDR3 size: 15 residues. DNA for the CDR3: TGTGCCACCAGCCCGGGTGGTCACTTGAACACTGAAGCTTTCTTT. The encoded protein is CATSPGGHLNTEAFF.

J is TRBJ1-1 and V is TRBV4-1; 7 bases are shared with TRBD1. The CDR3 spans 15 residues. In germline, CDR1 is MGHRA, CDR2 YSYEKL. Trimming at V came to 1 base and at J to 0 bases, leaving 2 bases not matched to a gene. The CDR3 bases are TGCGCCAGCAGCCAAGGGACAGGTTTGAACACTGAAGCTTTCTTT. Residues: CASSQGTGLNTEAFF.

CDR3 DNA: TGTGCCAGCAGTTTAATTAGAGGTGAAAAACTGTTTTTT. Its translation is CASSLIRGEKLFF. This chain connects TRBV12-3 or TRBV12-4 to TRBJ1-4, with D unclear. Trimming cost V 2 bases and J 7 bases, with 8 bases left between them. The CDR3 totals 13 residues.

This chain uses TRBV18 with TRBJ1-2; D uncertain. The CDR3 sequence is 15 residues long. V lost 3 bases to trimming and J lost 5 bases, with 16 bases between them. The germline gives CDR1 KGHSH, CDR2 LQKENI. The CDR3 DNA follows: TGTGCCAGCTCACCGGACTCGAACGCCTATTATGGCTACACCTTC. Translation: CASSPDSNAYYGYTF.

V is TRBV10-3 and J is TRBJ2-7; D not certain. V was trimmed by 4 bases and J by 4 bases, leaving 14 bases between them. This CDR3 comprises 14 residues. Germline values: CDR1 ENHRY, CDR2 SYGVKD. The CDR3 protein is CAISGLPTPYEQYF. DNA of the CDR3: TGTGCCATCAGTGGGCTCCCGACCCCATACGAGCAGTACTTC.

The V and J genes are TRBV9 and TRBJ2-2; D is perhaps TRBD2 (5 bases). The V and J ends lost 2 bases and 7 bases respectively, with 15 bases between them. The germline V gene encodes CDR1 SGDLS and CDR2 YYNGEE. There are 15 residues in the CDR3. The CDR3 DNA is TGTGCCAGCAGCGTTTTAGGAGGTGGAAACGGGGAGCTGTTTTTT. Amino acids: CASSVLGGGNGELFF.

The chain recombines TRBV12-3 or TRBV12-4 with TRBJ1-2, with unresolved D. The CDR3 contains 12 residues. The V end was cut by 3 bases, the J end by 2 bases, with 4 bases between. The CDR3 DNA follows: TGTGCCAGCAGTTTCAGGAACTATGGCTACACCTTC. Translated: CASSFRNYGYTF.

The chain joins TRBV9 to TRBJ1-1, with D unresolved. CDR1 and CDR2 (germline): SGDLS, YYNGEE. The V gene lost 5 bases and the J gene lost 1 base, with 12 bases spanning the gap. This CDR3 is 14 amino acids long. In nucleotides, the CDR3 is TGTGCCAGCAGACCCTTCCAGGAGAACACTGAAGCTTTCTTT. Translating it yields CASRPFQENTEAFF.

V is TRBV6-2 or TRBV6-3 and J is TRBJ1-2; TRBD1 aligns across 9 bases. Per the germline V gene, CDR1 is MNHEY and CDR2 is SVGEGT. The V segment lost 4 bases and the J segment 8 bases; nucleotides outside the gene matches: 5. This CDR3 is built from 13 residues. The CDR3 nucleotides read TGTGCCAGCAGTTGGGGGACAGGGACCGGCTACACCTTC. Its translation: CASSWGTGTGYTF.

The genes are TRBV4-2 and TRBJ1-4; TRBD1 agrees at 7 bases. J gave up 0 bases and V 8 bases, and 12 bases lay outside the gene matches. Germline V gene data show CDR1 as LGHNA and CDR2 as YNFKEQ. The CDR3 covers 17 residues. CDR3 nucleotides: TGTGCCAGCCTTCCAGGGGGGGGGCTTGCAACTAATGAAAAACTGTTTTTT. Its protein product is CASLPGGGLATNEKLFF.

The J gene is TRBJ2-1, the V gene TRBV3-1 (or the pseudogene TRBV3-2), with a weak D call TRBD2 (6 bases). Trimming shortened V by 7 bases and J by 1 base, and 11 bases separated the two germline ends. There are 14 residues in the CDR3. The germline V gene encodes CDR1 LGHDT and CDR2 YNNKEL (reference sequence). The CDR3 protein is CASIASGSYNEQFF. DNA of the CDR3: TGTGCCAGCATTGCAAGCGGGTCCTACAATGAGCAGTTCTTC.

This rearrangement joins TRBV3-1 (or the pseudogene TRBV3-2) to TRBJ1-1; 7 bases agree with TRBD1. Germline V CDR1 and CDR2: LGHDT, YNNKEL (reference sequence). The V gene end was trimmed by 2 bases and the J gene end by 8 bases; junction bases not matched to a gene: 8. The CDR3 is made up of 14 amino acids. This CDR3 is CASSQRRDRAEAFF. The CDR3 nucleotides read TGTGCCAGCAGCCAACGCCGAGACAGGGCCGAAGCTTTCTTT.

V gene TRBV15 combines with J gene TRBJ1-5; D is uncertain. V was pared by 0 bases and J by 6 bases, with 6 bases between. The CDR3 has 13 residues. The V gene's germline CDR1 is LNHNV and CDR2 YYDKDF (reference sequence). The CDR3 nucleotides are TGTGCCACCAGCAGAGATGAGACTCAGCCCCAGCATTTT. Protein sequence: CATSRDETQPQHF.

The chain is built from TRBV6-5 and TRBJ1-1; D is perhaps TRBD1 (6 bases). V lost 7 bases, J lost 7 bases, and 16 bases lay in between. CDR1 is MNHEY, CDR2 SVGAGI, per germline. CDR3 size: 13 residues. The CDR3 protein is CASTKGGYGEAFF. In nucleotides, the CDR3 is TGTGCCAGCACCAAGGGGGGTTATGGTGAAGCTTTCTTT.

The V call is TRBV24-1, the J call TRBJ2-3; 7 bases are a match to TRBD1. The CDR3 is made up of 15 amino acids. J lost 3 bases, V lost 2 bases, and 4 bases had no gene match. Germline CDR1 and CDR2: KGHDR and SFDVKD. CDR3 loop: CATSDWAGGTDTQYF. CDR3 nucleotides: TGTGCCACCAGTGATTGGGCAGGGGGTACAGATACGCAGTATTTT.

The CDR3 coding sequence is TGCAGCGTTGACCTTTGGGGACCCGAGCAGTTCTTC. It codes for CSVDLWGPEQFF. J is TRBJ2-1 and V is TRBV29-1; D could derive from TRBD1 or TRBD2 (5 bases each). Trimming removed 3 bases at V and 10 bases at J, with 13 bases between. The CDR3 is 12 residues long. Germline values: CDR1 SQVTM, CDR2 ANQGSEA.

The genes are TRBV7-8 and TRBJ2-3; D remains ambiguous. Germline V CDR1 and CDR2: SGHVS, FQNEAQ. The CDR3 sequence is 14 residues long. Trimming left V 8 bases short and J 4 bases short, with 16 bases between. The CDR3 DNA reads TGTGCCAGCGGGCCTGGCAGTGACGCAGATACGCAGTATTTT. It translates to CASGPGSDADTQYF.